The T cell receptor (beta chain) described here comes from a study of cytomegalovirus exposure and HLA in healthy donors. With 60 Vbeta and 13 Jbeta primers, the PCR was carried out. Here immunoSEQ multiplex PCR was the method, and the copy in TCRdb shows in-frame clones only, minus some. The table shows more than 100,000 clones, with about 75% occurring only once. General study findings and limits: Most subjects had HLA-A and HLA-B alleles reportedly predicted accurately by TCR beta sequences. Among donors in an Asian-associated ancestry cluster, a later analysis reportedly found fewer N-insertions than the roughly 610-donor mean. A few of the chains that were CMV-associated were confirmed in vitro to be specific for CMV antigens. In a later analysis, across HLA loci, associated TCR counts were highest for DRB1, lowest for HLA-C.

A note on this clone: No antigen is known for it.

The CDR3 extends over 15 amino acids. Germline V gene sequence: CDR1 MNHEY, CDR2 SMNVEV (reference sequence). Between the trimmed V and J ends, which lost 7 bases and 0 bases, there was a span of 13 bases. The V call is TRBV27, the J call TRBJ2-1, with a tentative D call TRBD1 (5 bases). The clonotype originates from a woman between 40 and 55 years old in good health and CMV-seronegative. Sequencing was done on a sample of PBMCs. The CDR3, as DNA: TGTGCCAGCACTCGACAGTCCAACTCCTACAATGAGCAGTTCTTC. Its protein product is CASTRQSNSYNEQFF.